This TCR beta chain was retrieved from a study of T cells in Graves' hyperthyroidism and ophthalmopathy. The investigators amplified TCR beta CDR3 regions from RNA transcripts. First-round RT-PCR of the TCR CDR3 relied on the HTBI primer set. MiXCR was run by TCRdb on the multiplex PCR reads, yielding one entry per CDR3 protein. The sample holds hundreds of thousands of distinct CDR3 sequences, 14% to 15% seen once. About 10 ml fresh peripheral blood yielded the PBMCs. V shed 5 bases, J shed 7 bases, and the junction held 8 bases outside the gene matches. CDR3 length: 15 residues. In germline, CDR1 is SGHTA, CDR2 FQGNSA.

Sequences were obtained from blood. The V call is TRBV7-2, the J call TRBJ2-2; TRBD2 matches at 9 bases. The receptor comes from a man aged 18 to 30 with Graves' ophthalmopathy. CDR3 protein: CASSQTSGIGGELFF. CDR3 nucleotides: TGTGCCAGCAGCCAGACTAGCGGAATTGGCGGGGAGCTGTTTTTT.